This passage covers 26 T cell receptor beta chains from one sample sequenced in a study of T cell responses to AZD1222 COVID-19 vaccine. TCRdb's copy holds only in-frame clones and misses some; the assay was immunoSEQ multiplex PCR. The sample carries roughly 150,000 clones, over 75% recorded once. The sample here was peripheral blood, taken on day 0 of AZD1222 vaccination. These TCRs come from an adult in good health.

The chain carries TRBV19 and TRBJ2-7; 11 positions match TRBD1. The CDR3 runs to 14 residues. The V segment lost 7 bases and the J segment 1 base; nucleotides outside the gene matches: 3. CDR1 is LNHDA, CDR2 SQIVND, per germline (reference sequence). CDR3 DNA: TGTGCCAGTATTGGGACAGGGGGATCCTACGAGCAGTACTTC. It translates to CASIGTGGSYEQYF.

Note on this clone: At one of its ends the junction is not consistent with the germline gene, which may arise from a read error. This chain joins TRBV6-5 and TRBJ2-3; D remains ambiguous. Germline lookup yields CDR1 MNHEY and CDR2 SVGAGI. The CDR3 sequence is 16 residues long. In DNA form, the CDR3 reads TGTGCCAGCAGTCACTCTGTCGACCTCAGCACAGATACGCAGTATTTT. Residues: CASSHSVDLSTDTQYF.

This clone appeared once. The V call is TRBV27, the J call TRBJ1-5; 7 nucleotides match TRBD1. Germline CDR1 and CDR2: MNHEY and SMNVEV (reference sequence). The ends lost 5 bases at V and 6 bases at J; junction bases unmatched: 4. CDR3 length: 13 amino acids. Here the CDR3 reads CASSPGTVQPQHF. In DNA form, the CDR3 reads TGTGCCAGCAGTCCCGGGACAGTTCAGCCCCAGCATTTT.

The chain couples TRBV5-1 to TRBJ2-1; D not certain. The CDR3 is 12 amino acids. The ends were cut back, 1 base at V and 7 bases at J, with 6 bases in the middle. Germline CDR1 is SGHRS and CDR2 is YFSETQ. CDR3 in DNA: TGCGCCAGCAGCTTGCCCTCGAATGAGCAGTTCTTC. Protein sequence: CASSLPSNEQFF. The entire variable domain, with the rest obtained from reference TRBV5-1 and TRBJ2-1, is as follows: KAGVTQTPRYLIKTRGQQVTLSCSPISGHRSVSWYQQTPGQGLQFLFEYFSETQRNKGNFPGRFSGRQFSNSRSEMNVSTLELGDSALYLCASSLPSNEQFFGPGTRLTVL.

V gene TRBV5-1 combines with J gene TRBJ2-7, with 7 bases that match TRBD1. Germline V gene lookup returns CDR1 SGHRS and CDR2 YFSETQ. The CDR3 is made up of 14 amino acids. The ends lost 3 bases at V and 3 bases at J; junction bases unmatched: 6. CDR3 DNA sequence: TGCGCCAGCAGCTGGAAAGGGGGCTACTACGAGCAGTACTTC. Its translation is CASSWKGGYYEQYF. The full variable domain, completed using reference TRBV5-1 and TRBJ2-7, is KAGVTQTPRYLIKTRGQQVTLSCSPISGHRSVSWYQQTPGQGLQFLFEYFSETQRNKGNFPGRFSGRQFSNSRSEMNVSTLELGDSALYLCASSWKGGYYEQYFGPGTRLTVT.

V is TRBV3-1 (or the pseudogene TRBV3-2) and J is TRBJ1-1; D possibly corresponds to TRBD1 (6 bases). Trimming shortened V by 0 bases and J by 11 bases, and 19 bases separated the two germline ends. CDR1 is LGHDT, CDR2 YNNKEL, per germline (reference sequence). The CDR3 runs to 15 residues. The CDR3 loop reads CASSQDPGGSREAFF. CDR3 nucleotide sequence: TGTGCCAGCAGCCAAGATCCGGGGGGCTCGAGGGAGGCTTTCTTT.

This chain links TRBV9 with TRBJ1-2; TRBD1 aligns across 10 bases. CDR3 length: 15 amino acids. Trimming took 4 bases from V and 6 from J; bases not matched to a gene: 9. The germline V gene has CDR1 SGDLS and CDR2 YYNGEE. The CDR3 is CASSTSTGGRDGYTF. The CDR3 nucleotides read TGTGCCAGCAGCACATCGACAGGGGGCCGGGATGGCTACACCTTC.

V gene TRBV28 combines with J gene TRBJ2-3, with 10 bases aligning to TRBD2. This CDR3 is 19 amino acids long. Unmatched junction bases numbered 14, after V lost 3 bases and J lost 2 bases. Per the germline V gene, CDR1 is MDHEN and CDR2 is SYDVKM. The CDR3 DNA sequence: TGTGCCAGCAGTTTCGGGGTCACTAGCGGGATCCGCCTCACAGATACGCAGTATTTT. It yields the protein CASSFGVTSGIRLTDTQYF.

The chain recombines TRBV9 with TRBJ1-1, with D possibly TRBD1 on 5 matching bases. This CDR3 is built from 12 residues. Germline loops: CDR1 SGDLS, CDR2 YYNGEE. V was trimmed by 3 bases and J by 8 bases, leaving 11 bases between them. The DNA of the CDR3 is TGTGCCAGCAGCGCATACGCAGGGGAAGCTTTCTTT. Protein product: CASSAYAGEAFF. The full variable domain, with the rest looked up from reference TRBV9 and TRBJ1-1, is DSGVTQTPKHLITATGQRVTLRCSPRSGDLSVYWYQQSLDQGLQFLIQYYNGEERAKGNILERFSAQQFPDLHSELNLSSLELGDSALYFCASSAYAGEAFFGQGTRLTVV.

This clone showed up just once. The CDR3 reads CASSESAGTDTQYF. CDR3 in DNA: TGTGCCAGCAGTGAATCCGCAGGCACAGATACGCAGTATTTT. The V gene is TRBV25-1, the J gene TRBJ2-3; D is unresolved. Germline V CDR1 and CDR2: MGHDK, SYGVNS. This CDR3 is 14 amino acids long. V was cut by 1 base and J by 1 base, with 6 bases left in between. The entire variable domain, with the rest obtained from reference TRBV25-1 and TRBJ2-3, is as follows: EADIYQTPRYLVIGTGKKITLECSQTMGHDKMYWYQQDPGMELHLIHYSYGVNSTEKGDLSSESTVSRIRTEHFPLTLESARPSHTSQYLCASSESAGTDTQYFGPGTRLTVL.

This chain connects TRBV7-3 to TRBJ2-6, with D tentatively TRBD2 (5 bases). Trimming stripped 4 bases from V and 4 bases from J, with 14 bases between. Germline V gene data show CDR1 as SGHTA and CDR2 as FQGTGA. CDR3 length equals 16 residues. CDR3 sequence (DNA): TGTGCCAGCAGCTACGTATCGGGGTCCGGGGCCAACGTCCTGACTTTC. Its translation: CASSYVSGSGANVLTF.

The V and J genes are TRBV27 and TRBJ1-1; 7 bases fit TRBD1. CDR1 MNHEY and CDR2 SMNVEV come from the germline V gene (reference sequence). V lost 1 base and J lost 0; bases outside the gene matches: 2. The CDR3 is made up of 15 amino acids. CDR3 sequence: CASSLYTGVNTEAFF. The DNA for the CDR3 is TGTGCCAGCAGTTTATATACAGGGGTGAACACTGAAGCTTTCTTT.

The rearrangement uses TRBV6-5 and TRBJ2-7; 8 bases line up with TRBD1. V shed 2 bases and J 3 bases; nucleotides not matched to a gene: 3. There are 14 residues in the CDR3. Germline lookup yields CDR1 MNHEY and CDR2 SVGAGI. CDR3 region: CASSYLGQGYEQYF. CDR3 bases: TGTGCCAGCAGTTACCTCGGACAGGGCTACGAGCAGTACTTC.

The chain uses TRBV6-1 and TRBJ2-7; D is perhaps TRBD1 (5 bases). CDR1 MNHNS and CDR2 SASEGT come from the germline V gene. The CDR3 is 14 residues long. V was cut by 2 bases and J by 3 bases, with 11 bases left in between. CDR3 bases: TGTGCCAGCAGTGAACGGCAGGGAAACTACGAGCAGTACTTC. This encodes CASSERQGNYEQYF.

The rearrangement links TRBV6-2 or TRBV6-3 to TRBJ2-7; no reliable D call. This CDR3 spans 18 amino acids. From germline, CDR1 is MNHEY and CDR2 SVGEGT. With 5 bases removed from V and 2 bases from J, the gap between germline ends came to 25 bases. CDR3 loop: CASSPNRLVRTETYEQYF. The CDR3 nucleotides are TGTGCCAGCAGTCCGAACAGACTTGTCAGGACCGAGACCTACGAGCAGTACTTC.

J is TRBJ1-1 and V is TRBV19; possibly TRBD1 for D (5 bases). Germline V CDR1 and CDR2: LNHDA, SQIVND (reference sequence). The CDR3 length is 13 residues. The V end lost 6 bases, the J end lost 1 base, and 9 bases lay between the germline ends. CDR3 nucleotide sequence: TGTGCCAGTAGCCCGACAGCGAACACTGAAGCTTTCTTT. It yields the protein CASSPTANTEAFF.

V gene TRBV7-2 combines with J gene TRBJ2-1; D unclear. V was trimmed by 2 bases and J by 0 bases, leaving 8 bases between them. Germline-derived CDR1 and CDR2 are SGHTA and FQGNSA. This CDR3 comprises 15 residues. CDR3 DNA sequence: TGTGCCAGCAGCTTACTTGCAGACTCCTACAATGAGCAGTTCTTC. Its protein product is CASSLLADSYNEQFF. Looking up the rest from reference TRBV7-2 and TRBJ2-1 gives the full variable domain: GAGVSQSPSNKVTEKGKDVELRCDPISGHTALYWYRQSLGQGLEFLIYFQGNSAPDKSGLPSDRFSAERTGGSVSTLTIQRTQQEDSAVYLCASSLLADSYNEQFFGPGTRLTVL.

The rearrangement links TRBV6-5 to TRBJ1-2; 8 positions match TRBD1. V dropped 2 bases and J dropped 7; count of bases not matched to a gene: 6. The length of the CDR3 is 14 residues. Per germline, CDR1 MNHEY and CDR2 SVGAGI. The CDR3 DNA reads as TGTGCCAGCAGTTACCGGCAGGGGGCATTTGGCTACACCTTC. Translation gives CASSYRQGAFGYTF.

The chain is built from TRBV30 and TRBJ2-2, with D perhaps TRBD2 (6 bases). The CDR3 covers 15 residues. Per germline, CDR1 GTSNPN and CDR2 SVGIG (reference sequence). Trimming removed 3 bases from V and 7 bases from J, with 18 bases in between. The CDR3 nucleotides are TGTGCCTGGAGCTCCCCCGGGGGTTTCGGCGGGGAGCTGTTTTTT. This sequence encodes CAWSSPGGFGGELFF.

The chain combines TRBV27 with TRBJ2-1, with 9 positions matching TRBD2. This CDR3 spans 15 amino acids. Losses at the gene ends were 1 base for V and 2 bases for J; bases not matched to a gene: 0. Per germline, CDR1 MNHEY and CDR2 SMNVEV (reference sequence). CDR3 residues: CASSLWTSAYNEQFF. CDR3 nucleotides: TGTGCCAGCAGTTTATGGACTAGCGCCTACAATGAGCAGTTCTTC.

In this sample, this clone turned up many times. V is TRBV27 and J is TRBJ1-5; D gene uncertain. V lost 5 bases, J lost 5 bases, and 10 bases lay in between. The CDR3 consists of 13 residues. The germline gives CDR1 MNHEY, CDR2 SMNVEV (reference sequence). The CDR3: CASSPYRDQPQHF. The DNA for the CDR3 is TGTGCCAGCAGTCCCTACAGAGATCAGCCCCAGCATTTT.

The rearrangement uses TRBV27 and TRBJ2-5, with 7 bases aligning to TRBD2. V was pared by 4 bases and J by 4 bases, with 9 bases of the junction left unmatched. The germline gives CDR1 MNHEY, CDR2 SMNVEV (reference sequence). This CDR3 region has 15 residues. CDR3 nucleotides: TGTGCCAGCAGTTGGGGGGGGGTAGCGGGAGAGACCCAGTACTTC. This codes for CASSWGGVAGETQYF.

The chain combines TRBV28 with TRBJ2-1; 11 nucleotides match TRBD2. This CDR3 is built from 14 residues. The trim removed 10 bases at V and 4 bases at J, leaving 6 bases unmatched. Germline V CDR1 and CDR2: MDHEN, SYDVKM. In DNA, the CDR3 is TGTGCCATTACCGGGACTAGCGGATACAATGAGCAGTTCTTC. As protein: CAITGTSGYNEQFF.

The rearrangement links TRBV5-4 to TRBJ2-7; tentatively, D is TRBD1 (5 bases). CDR3 length equals 14 residues. V lost 1 base and J 0 bases, leaving 8 bases between the germline ends. Germline V gene lookup returns CDR1 SGHNT and CDR2 YYREEE (reference sequence). Written as DNA, the CDR3 is TGTGCCAGCAGCTTGTTTCAGGGCTCCTACGAGCAGTACTTC. This codes for CASSLFQGSYEQYF.

J is TRBJ2-2 and V is TRBV6-4, with D possibly being TRBD2 (6 bases). V was shortened by 3 bases and J by 6 bases, with 8 bases between the two germline ends. The CDR3 length is 13 residues. Germline CDR1 MRHNA, CDR2 SNTAGT. The CDR3: CASSESSAGELFF. CDR3 DNA sequence: TGTGCCAGCAGTGAGTCTAGCGCCGGGGAGCTGTTTTTT.

The rearrangement joins TRBV15 to TRBJ2-3; 9 nucleotides match TRBD2. The CDR3 consists of 20 residues. Per the germline V gene, CDR1 is LNHNV and CDR2 is YYDKDF (reference sequence). Unmatched junction bases numbered 16, after V lost 0 bases and J lost 3 bases. In DNA form, the CDR3 reads TGTGCCACCAGCAGAGAAGATGACTCCGCGGGAGGGCCGTGGACAGATACGCAGTATTTT. Protein product: CATSREDDSAGGPWTDTQYF.